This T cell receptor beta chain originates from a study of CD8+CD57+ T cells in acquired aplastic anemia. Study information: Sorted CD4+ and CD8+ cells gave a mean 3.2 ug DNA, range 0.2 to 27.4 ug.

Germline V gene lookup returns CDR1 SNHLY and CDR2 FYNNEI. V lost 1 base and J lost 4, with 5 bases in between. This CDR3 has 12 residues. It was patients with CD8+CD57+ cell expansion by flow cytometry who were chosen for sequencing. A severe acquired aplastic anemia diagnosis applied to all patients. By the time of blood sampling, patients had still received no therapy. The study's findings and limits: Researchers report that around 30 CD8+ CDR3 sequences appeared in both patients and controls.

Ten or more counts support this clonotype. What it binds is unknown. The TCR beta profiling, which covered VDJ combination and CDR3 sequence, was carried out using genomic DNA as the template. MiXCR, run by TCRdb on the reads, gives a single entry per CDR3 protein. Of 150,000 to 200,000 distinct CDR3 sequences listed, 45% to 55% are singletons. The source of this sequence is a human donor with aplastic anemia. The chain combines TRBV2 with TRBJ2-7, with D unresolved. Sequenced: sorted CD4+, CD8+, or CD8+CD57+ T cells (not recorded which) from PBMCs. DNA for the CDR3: TGTGCCAGCAGTGAAGACACTTACGAGCAGTACTTC. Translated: CASSEDTYEQYF.